This passage covers 14 T cell receptor beta chains from one sample sequenced in a study of blood T cells in healthy people across ages. A second PCR, run for about 7 to 11 cycles, used a sample-barcoded 5' primer plus a J-beta primer mix. MiXCR, run by TCRdb on the 5' RACE reads, gives a single entry per CDR3 protein. Of some 700,000 distinct CDR3 sequences detected, 22% appear once; the ten largest clones hold less than 25%. Sequencing was carried out using blood. The receptors here all came from a man between 65 and 79 years old in good health.

This clonotype turned up a few times. The chain employs TRBV15 and TRBJ1-1, with D unresolved. The CDR3 is 11 residues long. Germline CDR1 reads LNHNV; CDR2 reads YYDKDF (reference sequence). Trimming stripped 8 bases from V and 1 base from J, with 5 bases between. The CDR3 sequence is CATARNTEAFF. The CDR3 bases are TGTGCCACCGCCAGGAACACTGAAGCTTTCTTT. Based on the CDR3 plus reference TRBV15 and TRBJ1-1, the full variable domain is DAMVIQNPRYQVTQFGKPVTLSCSQTLNHNVMYWYQQKSSQAPKLLFHYYDKDFNNEADTPDNFQSRRPNTSFCFLDIRSPGLGDTAMYLCATARNTEAFFGQGTRLTVV.

V usage is TRBV6-6 and J usage is TRBJ1-6; 7 bases agree with TRBD1. Trimming removed 7 bases from V and 10 bases from J; junction bases left unmatched: 7. The CDR3 covers 13 residues. Germline V gene lookup returns CDR1 MNHNY and CDR2 SVGAGI (reference sequence). CDR3 in amino acids: CASKGGAGSPLHF. In DNA, the CDR3 is TGTGCCAGCAAAGGGGGCGCGGGATCACCCCTCCACTTT.

V and J are TRBV20-1 and TRBJ2-7; no clear D. CDR1 DFQATT and CDR2 SNEGSKA come from the germline V gene (reference sequence). V was pared by 5 bases and J by 6 bases, with 17 bases between. This CDR3 has 13 residues. CDR3 sequence reads: CSAPPRLRCEQYF. The CDR3, as DNA: TGCAGTGCTCCCCCCCGTTTGCGCTGCGAGCAGTACTTC.

This clonotype was detected a few times. The genes are TRBV25-1 and TRBJ2-1; TRBD2 agrees at 8 bases. Germline V gene lookup returns CDR1 MGHDK and CDR2 SYGVNS. The CDR3 loop spans 18 amino acids. V lost 3 bases, J lost 0 bases, and 10 bases stayed unmatched. The CDR3 reads CASSELAGGRSSYNEQFF. The CDR3 DNA is TGTGCCAGCAGTGAGTTGGCGGGAGGCCGGAGCTCCTACAATGAGCAGTTCTTC.

This chain connects TRBV6-6 to TRBJ1-1; D not resolved. The germline CDR1 and CDR2 sequences are MNHNY and SVGAGI (reference sequence). V was pared by 8 bases and J by 0 bases, with 7 bases between. This CDR3 has 12 amino acids. CDR3: CASEGMNTEAFF. The CDR3 nucleotides read TGTGCCAGCGAAGGCATGAACACTGAAGCTTTCTTT.

This sequence joins TRBV27 and TRBJ1-2; TRBD1 is a possible D gene (6 bases). The CDR3 is 13 residues long. CDR1 MNHEY and CDR2 SMNVEV come from the germline V gene (reference sequence). V lost 2 bases and J 6 bases, leaving 10 bases between the germline ends. Written as DNA, the CDR3 is TGTGCCAGCAGTTTAAGGTCAGGGGATGGCTACACCTTC. It is translated as CASSLRSGDGYTF.

This sequence joins TRBV20-1 and TRBJ1-6, with 10 bases fitting TRBD1. V dropped 6 bases and J dropped 8; count of bases not matched to a gene: 10. This CDR3 comprises 15 residues. The germline CDR1 and CDR2 sequences are DFQATT and SNEGSKA (reference sequence). The CDR3 reads CSARPPTGGDSPLHF. CDR3 sequence (DNA): TGCAGTGCCCGGCCCCCGACAGGGGGCGATTCACCCCTCCACTTT.

The J gene is TRBJ2-7, the V gene TRBV2; 11 bases match TRBD2. The CDR3 loop spans 13 amino acids. J gave up 3 bases and V 9 bases, and 4 bases lay outside the gene matches. Germline lookup yields CDR1 SNHLY and CDR2 FYNNEI. In nucleotides, the CDR3 is TGTGCCAGTGGGACTAGCGGTAACTACGAGCAGTACTTC. Protein: CASGTSGNYEQYF.

The chain carries TRBV28 and TRBJ1-2; D remains unclear. This CDR3 comprises 16 residues. V was trimmed by 6 bases and J by 2 bases, leaving 19 bases between them. CDR1 and CDR2 from the germline V gene are MDHEN and SYDVKM. CDR3 DNA: TGTGCCAGCAGCGGAGCCCACCAGAACCGGAACTATGGCTACACCTTC. Translated: CASSGAHQNRNYGYTF.

The chain uses TRBV20-1 and TRBJ2-5; 11 bases align to TRBD2. The J call could be wrong; TRBJ2-7 is a better fit for the DNA end. Germline V gene lookup returns CDR1 DFQATT and CDR2 SNEGSKA (reference sequence). This CDR3 comprises 15 residues. CDR3 in amino acids: CSARDRASGRYEQYF. The CDR3 DNA sequence: TGCAGTGCTAGAGATAGGGCTAGCGGGAGGTACGAGCAGTACTTC.

The V and J genes are TRBV19 and TRBJ2-4; possibly TRBD1 or TRBD2 for D (5 bases each). The CDR3 extends over 12 amino acids. Trimming left V 4 bases short and J 9 bases short, with 10 bases between. Germline V gives CDR1 LNHDA, CDR2 SQIVND (reference sequence). The DNA of the CDR3 is TGTGCCAGTAGTACCGCAGGGAGCATTCAGTACTTC. It specifies CASSTAGSIQYF.

This clonotype was counted between two and nine times. The genes are TRBV20-1 and TRBJ2-1; 13 bases fit TRBD2. The CDR3 consists of 15 residues. The V gene's germline CDR1 is DFQATT and CDR2 SNEGSKA (reference sequence). V dropped 5 bases and J dropped 7; count of bases not matched to a gene: 8. The CDR3 is CSAETGLAGYNEQFF. The CDR3 DNA reads TGCAGTGCTGAGACGGGACTAGCGGGGTATAATGAGCAGTTCTTC.

This clonotype has just a few counts. This chain connects TRBV2 to TRBJ2-5; D ambiguous. The CDR3 has 11 amino acids. The V gene's germline CDR1 is SNHLY and CDR2 FYNNEI. CDR3 loop: CASEVGETQYF. DNA of the CDR3: TGTGCAAGCGAGGTCGGGGAGACCCAGTACTTC.

This clonotype was seen a few times. The chain links TRBV29-1 to TRBJ2-5; TRBD2 might be the D (5 bases). The CDR3 spans 12 residues. CDR1 and CDR2 from the germline V gene are SQVTM and ANQGSEA. V lost 3 bases and J 4 bases, leaving 9 bases between the germline ends. The CDR3 DNA sequence: TGCAGCGTTGACGGGCTAGCAGAGACCCAGTACTTC. As protein: CSVDGLAETQYF. Full variable domain (outside the CDR3, taken from reference TRBV29-1 and TRBJ2-5): SAVISQKPSRDICQRGTSLTIQCQVDSQVTMMFWYRQQPGQSLTLIATANQGSEATYESGFVIDKFPISRPNLTFSTLTVSNMSPEDSSIYLCSVDGLAETQYFGPGTRLLVL.